This T cell receptor (beta chain) was sequenced during a study of CD8 T cells in ankylosing spondylitis. This clonotype is medium-sized (0.01 to 0.1%) in the sample. The target antigen is unknown. Study results and caveats: Characteristic of ankylosing spondylitis blood, it appeared, was a TCR beta motif comprising about eight highly homologous variants. Disease-linked clones were reportedly significantly enriched in matched ankylosing spondylitis synovial fluid.

TCR beta libraries were made by quantitative 5'-RACE with molecular barcodes. TCRdb used MiXCR to reprocess the 5' RACE reads, holding one entry per CDR3 protein. The repertoire consists of 250,000 or so distinct CDR3 sequences, with about 11% occurring once and the leading ten covering around 6.5%. The CDR3 length is 14 residues. Per germline, CDR1 SGHRS and CDR2 YFSETQ. The V end was cut by 2 bases, the J end by 6 bases, with 15 bases between. Sequenced: blood, either unsorted or a sorted T cell fraction (not recorded which). This sequence originates from a male donor with ankylosing spondylitis or in good health (not recorded which). This sequence joins TRBV5-1 and TRBJ2-7, with D tentatively TRBD2 (6 bases). CDR3 in amino acids: CASSLTSRTTEQYF. The CDR3 nucleotides read TGCGCCAGCAGCTTAACTAGCAGGACGACCGAGCAGTACTTC.